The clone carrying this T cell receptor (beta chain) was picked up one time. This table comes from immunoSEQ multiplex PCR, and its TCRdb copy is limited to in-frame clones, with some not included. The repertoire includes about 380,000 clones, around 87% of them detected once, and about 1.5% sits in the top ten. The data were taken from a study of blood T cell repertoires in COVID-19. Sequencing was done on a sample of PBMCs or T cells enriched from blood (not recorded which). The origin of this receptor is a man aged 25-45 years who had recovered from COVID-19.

The CDR3: CATSSSGGAYEQYF. CDR3 nucleotide sequence: TGTGCCACCAGTTCTAGCGGGGGGGCCTACGAGCAGTACTTC. This chain joins TRBV15 and TRBJ2-7, with 12 bases that match TRBD2. The germline V gene encodes CDR1 LNHNV and CDR2 YYDKDF (reference sequence). The CDR3 consists of 14 residues. After removal of 6 bases from V and 2 bases from J, the junction contained 2 bases not matched to a gene.